The next 2 T cell receptor beta chains were all read from a single sample in a study of glioma-infiltrating T cells. Amplification of TCR alpha and beta CDR3 regions from RNA used iRepertoire nested multiplex PCR. TCRdb reprocessed the multiplex PCR reads with MiXCR, giving one entry per CDR3 protein. This sample carries around 100,000 distinct CDR3 sequences, approximately 28% of them seen once, and the ten largest clones take about 40%. Sequencing used glioma tissue, nonneoplastic brain tissue, or PBMCs (not recorded which). These receptors all come from a human donor with low-grade glioma or glioblastoma, undergoing nonglioma brain surgery, or in good health (not recorded which).

Notes on this clonotype: This may stem from a read error, because a much larger clone lies one nucleotide away. V usage is TRBV28 and J usage is TRBJ2-7; 13 bases are shared with TRBD2. The CDR3 extends over 15 amino acids. Germline V gene lookup returns CDR1 MDHEN and CDR2 SYDVKM. CDR3 sequence: CASTPGTSGTYEHYF. DNA of the CDR3: TGTGCCAGCACCCCCGGGACTAGCGGGACCTACGAGCACTACTTC.

This clonotype was seen ten or more times. This chain links TRBV20-1 with TRBJ1-1; the D gene is possibly TRBD1 (5 bases). The germline gives CDR1 DFQATT, CDR2 SNEGSKA (reference sequence). V lost 1 base and J lost 4, with 10 bases in between. The CDR3 runs to 13 residues. CDR3 nucleotide sequence: TGCAGTGCTAGAGGGAGGGGAGCCACTGAAGCTTTCTTT. Translating it yields CSARGRGATEAFF.